The sequence of this TCR beta chain was determined in a study of T-cell reconstitution after alpha-beta-depleted transplantation in children. General study points: One year after transplant, T-cell counts and diversity came mostly from newly produced T cells. As was reported, about two months after transplant, alpha-beta T cells came from several hundred expanded graft clones. Surviving recipient T cells and intrathymic progenitors accounted for some patients' high TCRbeta diversity at day 60.

Construction of the TCRbeta library involved unique molecular identifiers. TCRdb re-derived calls from the PCR reads in MiXCR, one entry per CDR3 protein. The data hold some 840,000 distinct CDR3 sequences, with around 17% observed a single time. In regard to this clonotype: What it binds is not known.

Looked up from germline, CDR1 is ENHRY and CDR2 is SYGVKD. The CDR3 totals 13 residues. The junction had 4 bases not matched to a gene; V was cut back by 4 bases and J by 6 bases. V usage is TRBV10-3 and J usage is TRBJ1-2; 8 nucleotides align to TRBD1. The origin of this receptor is a male patient younger than 18 who had a stem cell transplant for acute lymphoblastic leukemia, so the T cells may come from the graft donor. The sequencing used PBMCs, mostly from graft donor cells, collected 360 days after TCRalphabeta/CD19-depleted stem cell transplant. CDR3 region: CAISAQGADGYTF. The CDR3 coding sequence is TGTGCCATCAGTGCCCAGGGGGCGGATGGCTACACCTTC.